This T cell receptor (beta chain) originates from a study of blood T cell repertoires in COVID-19. The protocol was immunoSEQ multiplex PCR, while the TCRdb copy is restricted to in-frame clones and leaves out a portion. The repertoire holds about 240,000 clones, with around 82% as singletons. Assignment of participants to cohorts was predicated upon participant-reported clinical history. Between the trimmed V and J ends, which lost 4 bases and 7 bases, there was a span of 20 bases. Germline assignment: CDR1 SGHVS and CDR2 FQNEAQ. This CDR3 has 15 amino acids. The receptor's source is a woman in her thirties or forties who had been exposed to COVID-19. The chain carries TRBV7-8 and TRBJ2-7, with D possibly TRBD1 on 7 matching bases. Sequencing was done on a sample of PBMCs or T cells enriched from blood (not recorded which). The CDR3 nucleotides read TGTGCCAGCAGCTCGCGGGACAGCACCGAGGGTGAGCAGTACTTC. It yields the protein CASSSRDSTEGEQYF.